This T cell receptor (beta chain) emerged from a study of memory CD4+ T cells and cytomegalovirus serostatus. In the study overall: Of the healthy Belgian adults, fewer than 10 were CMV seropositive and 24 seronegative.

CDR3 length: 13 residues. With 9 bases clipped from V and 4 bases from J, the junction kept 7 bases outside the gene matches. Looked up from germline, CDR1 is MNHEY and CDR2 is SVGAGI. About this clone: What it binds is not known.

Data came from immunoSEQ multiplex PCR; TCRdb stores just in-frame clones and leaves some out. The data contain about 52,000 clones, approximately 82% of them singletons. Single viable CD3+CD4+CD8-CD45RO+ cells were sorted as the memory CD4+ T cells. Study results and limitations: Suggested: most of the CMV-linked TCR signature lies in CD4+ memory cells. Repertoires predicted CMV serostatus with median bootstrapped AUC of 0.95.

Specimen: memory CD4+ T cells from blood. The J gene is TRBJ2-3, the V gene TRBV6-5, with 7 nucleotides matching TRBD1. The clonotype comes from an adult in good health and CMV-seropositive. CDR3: CASSRGRSDTQYF. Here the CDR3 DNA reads TGTGCCAGTTCAAGGGGGCGATCAGATACGCAGTATTTT.